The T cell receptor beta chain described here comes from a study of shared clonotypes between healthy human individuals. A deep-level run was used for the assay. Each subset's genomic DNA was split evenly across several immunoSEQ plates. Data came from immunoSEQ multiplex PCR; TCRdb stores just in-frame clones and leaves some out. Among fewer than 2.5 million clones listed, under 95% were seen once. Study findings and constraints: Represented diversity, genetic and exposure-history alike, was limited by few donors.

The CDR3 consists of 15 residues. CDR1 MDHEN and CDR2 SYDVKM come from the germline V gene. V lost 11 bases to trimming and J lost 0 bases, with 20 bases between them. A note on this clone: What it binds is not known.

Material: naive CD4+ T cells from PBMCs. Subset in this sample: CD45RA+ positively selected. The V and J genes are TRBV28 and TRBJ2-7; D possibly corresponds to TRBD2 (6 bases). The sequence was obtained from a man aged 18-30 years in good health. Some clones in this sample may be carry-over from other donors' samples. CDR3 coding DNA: TGTGCCTCAAGCGGCGGGACCCCGAGCTCCTACGAGCAGTACTTC. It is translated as CASSGGTPSSYEQYF.